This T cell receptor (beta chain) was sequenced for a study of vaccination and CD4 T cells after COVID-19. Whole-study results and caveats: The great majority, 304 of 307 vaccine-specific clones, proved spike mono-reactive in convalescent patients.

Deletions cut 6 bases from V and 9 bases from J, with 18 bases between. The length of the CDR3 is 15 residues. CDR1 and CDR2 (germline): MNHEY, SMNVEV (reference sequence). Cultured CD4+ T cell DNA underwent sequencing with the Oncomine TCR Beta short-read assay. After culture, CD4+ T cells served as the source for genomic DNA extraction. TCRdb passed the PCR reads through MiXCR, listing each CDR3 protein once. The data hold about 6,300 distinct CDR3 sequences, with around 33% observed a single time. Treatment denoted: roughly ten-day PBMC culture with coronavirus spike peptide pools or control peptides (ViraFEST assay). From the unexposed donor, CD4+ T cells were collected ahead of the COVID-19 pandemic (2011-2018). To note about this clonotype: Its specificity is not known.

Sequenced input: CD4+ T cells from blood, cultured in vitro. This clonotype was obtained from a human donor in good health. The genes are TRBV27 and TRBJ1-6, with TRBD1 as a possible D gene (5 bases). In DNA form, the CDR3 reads TGTGCCAGCAGCCGTCCCGGGATAGGGGCTTCACCCCTCCACTTT. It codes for CASSRPGIGASPLHF.